A single sample gave rise to the 12 T cell receptor beta chains below, sequenced in a study of OX40 agonist ivuxolimab in advanced cancers. Receptor libraries were prepared by the immunoSEQ multiplex PCR assay. TCRdb obtained this table from immuneACCESS and retained in-frame rearrangements with V and J assigned. These tables miss some clones; where compared with another copy, unresolved V genes account for less than half of the shortfall, and the remainder is unexplained. The sample includes approximately 79,000 clones, with more than 75% observed a single time. The top ten clonotypes cover approximately 0.54% of the sample. The source was CD4+ or CD8+ T cells sorted from blood, collected in a trial of the OX40 agonist ivuxolimab. These receptors came from an adult with an advanced solid tumor such as melanoma, head and neck, liver or kidney cancer.

The chain links TRBV5-1 to TRBJ1-4; D may be TRBD1 (5 bases). Germline V gene lookup returns CDR1 SGHRS and CDR2 YFSETQ. The V and J ends lost 0 bases and 6 bases respectively, with 12 bases between them. The CDR3 loop spans 15 amino acids. The CDR3 region is CASSLGQGGDEKLFF. Here the CDR3 DNA reads TGCGCCAGCAGCTTGGGTCAGGGAGGGGATGAAAAACTGTTTTTT.

This clone was counted a few times. This rearrangement joins TRBV18 to TRBJ1-6, with 9 bases fitting TRBD1. CDR1 is KGHSH and CDR2 is LQKENI in the germline V gene. The junction had 2 bases not matched to a gene; V was cut back by 5 bases and J by 6 bases. The CDR3 has 14 amino acids. In DNA, the CDR3 is TGTGCCAGCTCAAGGGACAGGGCTAATTCACCCCTCCACTTT. This encodes CASSRDRANSPLHF.

The genes are TRBV5-1 and TRBJ2-7; 9 nucleotides align to TRBD1. V gave up 4 bases and J gave up 5 bases; unmatched junction bases: 13. Per germline, CDR1 SGHRS and CDR2 YFSETQ. CDR3 size: 16 residues. The CDR3 DNA is TGCGCCAGCAGCCTAAACTCCGGGACAGGGTGGGACGAGCAGTACTTC. Amino acids: CASSLNSGTGWDEQYF.

There are a few counts of this clone. The CDR3 loop reads CASSRGDDYEQYF. The CDR3 region has the DNA TGTGCCAGCTCAAGAGGGGATGACTACGAGCAGTACTTC. V and J are TRBV18 and TRBJ2-7, with D perhaps being TRBD1 or TRBD2 (5 bases each). The CDR3 loop spans 13 amino acids. V lost 5 bases and J lost 3, with 11 bases in between. Germline V gene sequence: CDR1 KGHSH, CDR2 LQKENI.

V is TRBV5-4 and J is TRBJ1-5; 7 bases match TRBD1. CDR1 is SGHNT and CDR2 is YYREEE in the germline V gene (reference sequence). The junction had 1 base not matched to a gene; V was cut back by 3 bases and J by 1 base. The CDR3 length is 14 residues. In DNA, the CDR3 is TGTGCCAGCAGCTCAGGGGGGAGCAATCAGCCCCAGCATTTT. As protein: CASSSGGSNQPQHF.

The genes are TRBV30 and TRBJ1-2, with TRBD1 matching 9 bases. Germline assignment: CDR1 GTSNPN and CDR2 SVGIG (reference sequence). The CDR3 totals 17 residues. V trimming: 2 bases; J trimming: 0 bases; junction bases outside the gene matches: 10. The CDR3 sequence: CAWSKFPGQGANYGYTF. In nucleotides, the CDR3 is TGTGCCTGGAGTAAATTCCCGGGACAGGGCGCTAACTATGGCTACACCTTC.

The rearrangement links TRBV9 to TRBJ2-1; 8 nucleotides agree with TRBD2. This CDR3 is built from 15 residues. CDR1 SGDLS and CDR2 YYNGEE come from the germline V gene. With V trimmed by 0 bases and J by 8 bases, 7 bases remained unmatched. CDR3 nucleotides: TGTGCCAGCAGCGTAGAGGGGCGGGGGGCCCATGAGCAGTTCTTC. It translates to CASSVEGRGAHEQFF.

V usage is TRBV2 and J usage is TRBJ2-5; 9 bases line up with TRBD1. J gave up 5 bases and V 6 bases, and 7 bases lay outside the gene matches. Germline loops: CDR1 SNHLY, CDR2 FYNNEI. The CDR3 is 14 amino acids. The CDR3 loop is CASRKGQGIETQYF. DNA for the CDR3: TGTGCCAGCAGAAAAGGACAGGGGATCGAGACCCAGTACTTC.

The rearrangement joins TRBV5-1 to TRBJ1-2; D is undetermined. The CDR3 has 17 residues. Per germline, CDR1 SGHRS and CDR2 YFSETQ. The V end lost 0 bases, the J end lost 2 bases, and 17 bases lay between the germline ends. The DNA for the CDR3 is TGCGCCAGCAGCTTGGCGCCCGACATGGTCGGAAACTATGGCTACACCTTC. Its translation: CASSLAPDMVGNYGYTF.

This chain joins TRBV11-2 and TRBJ1-1; the D is unclear. CDR1 and CDR2 from the germline V gene are SGHAT and FQNNGV. With 3 bases removed from V and 4 bases from J, the gap between germline ends came to 9 bases. This CDR3 is built from 13 residues. The CDR3 spells CASSFGRSTEAFF. The DNA for the CDR3 is TGTGCCAGCAGCTTTGGAAGGAGCACTGAAGCTTTCTTT.

V and J are TRBV30 and TRBJ2-7; possibly TRBD2 for D (7 bases). This CDR3 is built from 13 residues. Germline V gene data show CDR1 as GTSNPN and CDR2 as SVGIG (reference sequence). Deletions cut 4 bases from V and 2 bases from J, with 12 bases between. CDR3 DNA: TGTGCCTGGAATAGGGGGAGGGCCTACGAGCAGTACTTC. Translated, it gives CAWNRGRAYEQYF.

J is TRBJ2-5 and V is TRBV9; possible D gene TRBD1, 5 bases. CDR3 length: 14 amino acids. V lost 0 bases and J 3 bases, leaving 9 bases between the germline ends. Germline V gene sequence: CDR1 SGDLS, CDR2 YYNGEE. This CDR3 reads CASSVAHRKETQYF. The CDR3, as DNA: TGTGCCAGCAGCGTAGCACACAGGAAAGAGACCCAGTACTTC.